These T cell receptor beta chains were read from a single sample in a study of early T cells in non-severe SARS-CoV-2 infection. MiXCR, run by TCRdb on the 5' RACE reads, gives a single entry per CDR3 protein. The table lists 63,000 or so distinct CDR3 sequences, about 12% of them singletons. Sequencing was done on a sample of whole blood. Every receptor here comes from an adult who was a healthcare worker with PCR-confirmed SARS-CoV-2 infection or an uninfected control (not recorded which). The conserved cysteine and the conserved F or W are not part of the CDR3 here. Fields, in order: J gene, V gene, CDR3 protein.

TRBJ1-2 TRBV6-5 ASSYSWQGSYT
TRBJ2-1 TRBV10-1 ASSESGGPYNEQF
TRBJ1-6 TRBV5-6 ASSLAGTLVNSPLH
TRBJ2-2 TRBV7-2 ASSLTRLAVNTGELF
TRBJ2-7 TRBV7-2 ASSFRTSGSYEQY
TRBJ2-7 TRBV7-9 ASSPGGRLSSYEQY
TRBJ1-1 TRBV6-6 ASRFFEGTEAF
TRBJ1-4 TRBV28 ASSLPTGVNEKLF
TRBJ2-6 TRBV6-1 ASSADRALRGANVLT
TRBJ1-2 TRBV12-3/TRBV12-4 ASSSPRVGEANYGYT
TRBJ2-5 TRBV20-1 SATSQEETQY
TRBJ2-5 TRBV4-2 ASSQGGLAGHQETQY
TRBJ2-5 TRBV20-1 SANRGGPQETQY
TRBJ2-1 TRBV11-2 ASSPGTSGGYNEQF
TRBJ2-7 TRBV12-3/TRBV12-4 ASSKLGGGVLPYEQY
TRBJ2-4 TRBV14 ASSQDYSIQY
TRBJ2-1 TRBV7-9 ASSQDYRKQF
TRBJ2-1 TRBV7-6 ASSLGGTRRNEQF
TRBJ2-2 TRBV9 ASSLSRGELF
TRBJ2-1 TRBV20-1 SAGGLFRGANYNEQF
TRBJ1-1 TRBV28 ASSWDGSNTEAF
TRBJ2-7 TRBV14 ASSQPLREQY
TRBJ2-1 TRBV9 ASSVGRADNEQF
TRBJ1-3 TRBV29-1 SVEGGGNTIY
TRBJ2-1 TRBV7-8 ASSPTGGGEQF
TRBJ1-1 TRBV3-1 ASSLRQGMAF
TRBJ2-1 TRBV4-3 ASSRGDRGAYNEQF
TRBJ1-4 TRBV19 ASSIDGASKLF
TRBJ2-5 TRBV6-1 ASSASTTQY
TRBJ2-6 TRBV5-4 ASSTRTEGPGANVLT
TRBJ2-2 TRBV19 ASSLGQLAGELF
TRBJ1-4 TRBV10-1 ASSESRTGIEKLF